This TCR beta chain came from a study of blood T cells in healthy people across ages. Broader study findings: Age brought a roughly linear fall in TCR beta diversity measured per million T cells. Expanded clonotype changes were possibly confounded by unknown donor CMV status.

Notes on this clonotype: Its matching antigen is unknown. This CDR3 fails to terminate in the conserved phenylalanine or tryptophan, so it likely reflects a read error.

The authors ran a second PCR of roughly 7 to 11 cycles using a sample-barcoded 5' primer and a J-beta primer mix. The authors tagged each cDNA molecule using a template-switch adaptor with 12 random nucleotides. Researchers report that each sample yielded at least 2.5 million CDR3-containing paired-end reads. TCRdb reprocessed the 5' RACE reads with MiXCR, giving one entry per CDR3 protein. The data show roughly 700,000 distinct CDR3 sequences, about 32% seen once. From germline, CDR1 is SGHNT and CDR2 YYREEE (reference sequence). The CDR3 is made up of 16 amino acids. The sequence was obtained from a woman aged 80 or over in good health. This chain uses TRBV5-4 with TRBJ2-4, with 7 positions matching TRBD2. TRBJ2-5 explains the end of the DNA better; the J call may be wrong. Sequencing was carried out using blood. The CDR3 spells CASSSGGRSGGETQYC. CDR3 nucleotide sequence: TGTGCCAGCAGCTCCGGGGGGAGATCGGGAGGAGAGACCCAGTACTGC.